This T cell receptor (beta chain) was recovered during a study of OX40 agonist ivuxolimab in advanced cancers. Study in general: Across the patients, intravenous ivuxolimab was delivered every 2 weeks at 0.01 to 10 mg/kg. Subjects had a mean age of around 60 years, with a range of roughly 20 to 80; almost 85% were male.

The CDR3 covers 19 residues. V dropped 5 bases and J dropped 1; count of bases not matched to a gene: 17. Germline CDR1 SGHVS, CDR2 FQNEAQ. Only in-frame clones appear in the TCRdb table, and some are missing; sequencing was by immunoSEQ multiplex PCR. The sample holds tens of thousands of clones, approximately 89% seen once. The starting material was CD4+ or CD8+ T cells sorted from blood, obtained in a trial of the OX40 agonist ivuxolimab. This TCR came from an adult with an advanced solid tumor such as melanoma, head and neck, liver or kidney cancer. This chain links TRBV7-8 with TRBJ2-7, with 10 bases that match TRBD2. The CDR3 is CASSQGRASGRAKSYEQYF. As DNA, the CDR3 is TGTGCCAGCAGCCAGGGCAGGGCGAGCGGGAGGGCCAAGTCCTACGAGCAGTACTTC.